Each of the 28 T cell receptor beta chains below was sequenced from the same sample in a study of human T cells and chemical hapten exposure. Time point reported: patch test 3, about 24 weeks after DPC sensitization. Treatment described: therapeutic diphenylcyclopropenone sensitization with weekly scalp DPC. TCRdb redid the calling of the RACE reads with MiXCR, one entry per CDR3 protein. The table records over 100,000 distinct CDR3 sequences, around 11% of them present only once. Sequencing was performed on whole blood, taken in connection with sensitization to the hapten diphenylcyclopropenone (DPC). The receptors shown here come from a woman in her forties or fifties with alopecia areata. Some clones in this sample may be carry-over from other donors' samples.

This clonotype has more than one count but fewer than ten. The chain recombines TRBV29-1 with TRBJ1-1; no clear D. V lost 4 bases and J 6 bases, leaving 15 bases between the germline ends. There are 13 residues in the CDR3. Germline V gene data show CDR1 as SQVTM and CDR2 as ANQGSEA. CDR3: CSVGAGNGAEAFF. The CDR3 DNA is TGCAGCGTTGGGGCGGGGAACGGGGCTGAAGCTTTCTTT.

This clonotype appeared a few times. The V gene is TRBV9, the J gene TRBJ1-1; the D is unclear. Germline CDR1 reads SGDLS; CDR2 reads YYNGEE. Between the trimmed V and J ends, which lost 4 bases and 8 bases, there was a span of 18 bases. The CDR3 spans 14 residues. The CDR3 region is CASSPHGEVLEAFF. In DNA, the CDR3 is TGTGCCAGCAGCCCCCACGGGGAAGTGTTGGAAGCTTTCTTT. The full variable domain, completed using reference TRBV9 and TRBJ1-1, is DSGVTQTPKHLITATGQRVTLRCSPRSGDLSVYWYQQSLDQGLQFLIQYYNGEERAKGNILERFSAQQFPDLHSELNLSSLELGDSALYFCASSPHGEVLEAFFGQGTRLTVV.

The V call is TRBV6-5, the J call TRBJ1-1; 9 positions agree with TRBD1. The V gene's germline CDR1 is MNHEY and CDR2 SVGAGI. Trimming removed 4 bases from V and 10 bases from J; junction bases left unmatched: 4. The CDR3 is made up of 12 amino acids. The CDR3: CASSSGQGAAFF. CDR3 coding DNA: TGTGCCAGCAGTTCGGGACAGGGAGCAGCTTTCTTT.

This clonotype was counted only a few times. A junction boundary mismatches the germline segment, possibly from a read error. The gene calls are TRBV5-1 and TRBJ2-6; possibly TRBD2 for D (7 bases). There are 17 residues in the CDR3. CDR1 and CDR2 (germline): SGHRS, YFSETQ. In DNA form, the CDR3 reads TGCGCCAGCTCCAGGGGAGGGGCCCCCTCTGGGGCCAACGTCCTGTCTTTC. It is translated as CASSRGGAPSGANVLSF. Supplemented by reference TRBV5-1 and TRBJ2-6, the full variable domain reads KAGVTQTPRYLIKTRGQQVTLSCSPISGHRSVSWYQQTPGQGLQFLFEYFSETQRNKGNFPGRFSGRQFSNSRSEMNVSTLELGDSALYLCASSRGGAPSGANVLSFGAGSRLTVL.

This clonotype was observed a handful of times. The chain carries TRBV4-2 and TRBJ2-1; a possible D gene is TRBD2 (5 bases). The CDR3 spans 16 residues. Germline loops: CDR1 LGHNA, CDR2 YNFKEQ. Trimming stripped 0 bases from V and 8 bases from J, with 17 bases between. The CDR3 sequence: CASSQDPGLRGDEQFF. For the CDR3, the DNA is TGTGCCAGCAGCCAAGATCCAGGACTCCGAGGAGATGAGCAGTTCTTC.

This rearrangement joins TRBV27 to TRBJ1-2; the D is unclear. The CDR3 contains 13 residues. Trimming removed 4 bases from V and 3 bases from J, with 9 bases in between. From germline, CDR1 is MNHEY and CDR2 SMNVEV (reference sequence). The CDR3 region has the DNA TGTGCCAGCAGTTGGGGAGTCCACTATGGCTACACCTTC. Encoded protein: CASSWGVHYGYTF.

The sample holds a few counts of this clonotype. V is TRBV7-8 and J is TRBJ2-7; tentatively, D is TRBD1 or TRBD2 (6 bases each). The germline gives CDR1 SGHVS, CDR2 FQNEAQ. The V end was cut by 5 bases, the J end by 3 bases, with 20 bases between. The CDR3 is made up of 16 amino acids. Here the CDR3 DNA reads TGTGCCAGCAGCAAAGGACAGTTGGGGGGAGTCTACGAGCAGTACTTC. Translation gives CASSKGQLGGVYEQYF.

The chain is built from TRBV7-8 and TRBJ2-3; D unclear. The CDR3 loop spans 15 amino acids. Germline values: CDR1 SGHVS, CDR2 FQNEAQ. V gave up 1 base and J gave up 2 bases, with 10 bases separating them. The CDR3 nucleotides are TGTGCCAGCAGCTTAGGATCCGGGTTCACAGATACGCAGTATTTT. Its translation: CASSLGSGFTDTQYF.

This chain joins TRBV6-5 and TRBJ1-2, with 7 bases aligning to TRBD1. The CDR3 loop spans 11 amino acids. Germline V CDR1 and CDR2: MNHEY, SVGAGI. V was clipped by 6 bases and J by 8 bases; unmatched bases: 3. The CDR3 loop is CASRGTVGYTF. CDR3 DNA: TGTGCCAGCAGGGGGACAGTCGGCTACACCTTC.

The J gene is TRBJ2-1, the V gene TRBV15, with a tentative D call TRBD2 (5 bases). CDR1 and CDR2 from the germline V gene are LNHNV and YYDKDF (reference sequence). The CDR3 spans 14 residues. Trimming shortened V by 5 bases and J by 1 base, and 9 bases separated the two germline ends. As DNA, the CDR3 is TGTGCCACCAGCGGCAGAGGGTCCTACAATGAGCAGTTCTTC. This gives the protein CATSGRGSYNEQFF.

This clonotype has more than one count but fewer than ten. This chain links TRBV5-4 with TRBJ1-3; D unclear. CDR1 is SGHNT, CDR2 YYREEE, per germline (reference sequence). The CDR3 extends over 16 amino acids. V shed 2 bases and J shed 1 base, with 13 bases lying between them. In DNA form, the CDR3 reads TGTGCCAGCAGCTTAGGAGGAACTCTATCTGGAAACACCATATATTTT. Translation: CASSLGGTLSGNTIYF.

This sequence joins TRBV5-6 and TRBJ2-3; TRBD2 matches at 11 bases. V was pared by 2 bases and J by 4 bases, with 21 bases of the junction left unmatched. The CDR3 contains 21 residues. Germline V gene data show CDR1 as SGHDT and CDR2 as YYEEEE. The CDR3 DNA follows: TGTGCCAGCAGCTTCTCCGGGACTAGCGGTCCGGCCCCCCCCCGCGCAGATACGCAGTATTTT. This sequence encodes CASSFSGTSGPAPPRADTQYF.

The rearrangement joins TRBV3-1 to TRBJ1-5; possibly TRBD1 for D (5 bases). The CDR3 consists of 14 residues. Germline CDR1 is LGHDT and CDR2 is YNNKEL (reference sequence). V was shortened by 4 bases and J by 5 bases, with 12 bases between the two germline ends. The CDR3 DNA reads as TGTGCCAGCAGCCCGACATGGGGCGATCAGCCCCAGCATTTT. Translation gives CASSPTWGDQPQHF.

The chain employs TRBV12-3 or TRBV12-4 and TRBJ2-2; D tentatively reads TRBD1 or TRBD2 (6 bases each). Trimming took off 7 bases at V and 0 bases at J, with 12 bases between the two ends. The length of the CDR3 is 15 residues. CDR3 DNA sequence: TGTGCCAGCACCACAGGGAGGTCGAACACCGGGGAGCTGTTTTTT. Translated, it gives CASTTGRSNTGELFF.

This clonotype was seen repeatedly, ten times or more. J is TRBJ2-1 and V is TRBV29-1; D is unresolved. The V end was cut by 4 bases, the J end by 6 bases, with 7 bases between. Germline V gene data show CDR1 as SQVTM and CDR2 as ANQGSEA. This CDR3 region has 11 residues. The CDR3 is CSVAYGNEQFF. The CDR3, as DNA: TGCAGCGTTGCTTACGGCAATGAGCAGTTCTTC.

V and J are TRBV4-2 and TRBJ1-3, with D unclear. The germline V and J ends were trimmed by 0 bases and 0 bases, with 6 bases remaining between them. Germline CDR1 reads LGHNA; CDR2 reads YNFKEQ. The CDR3 sequence is 15 residues long. CDR3: CASSQDLSSGNTIYF. In nucleotides, the CDR3 is TGTGCCAGCAGCCAAGATCTGAGCTCTGGAAACACCATATATTTT.

Comment on this clonotype: A read error is possible here, since a much larger clone lies one base away. J is TRBJ2-3 and V is TRBV7-9; 7 nucleotides line up with TRBD2. The germline V gene has CDR1 SEHNR and CDR2 FQNEAQ (reference sequence). The V segment lost 4 bases and the J segment 0 bases; nucleotides outside the gene matches: 10. The CDR3 length is 17 residues. CDR3 DNA: TGTGCCAGCAGCTCCCGAGGACCAGCGGGAAGCACAGATACGCAGTATTTT. This codes for CASSSRGPAGSTDTQYF.

This clonotype was seen ten or more times. The chain joins TRBV7-9 to TRBJ2-3, with 9 bases aligning to TRBD1. The CDR3 runs 15 residues. With 7 bases clipped from V and 5 bases from J, the junction kept 10 bases outside the gene matches. CDR1 and CDR2 (germline): SEHNR, FQNEAQ (reference sequence). The DNA of the CDR3 is TGTGCCAGCACCGGATGGGACAGGGCTCTAGATACGCAGTATTTT. It is translated as CASTGWDRALDTQYF.

In this sample, this clonotype turned up many times. This chain links TRBV20-1 with TRBJ2-3; 8 bases agree with TRBD2. There are 14 residues in the CDR3. Trimming took 1 base from V and 6 from J; bases not matched to a gene: 6. Germline CDR1 is DFQATT and CDR2 is SNEGSKA (reference sequence). The CDR3 protein is CSARGLAGRDTQYF. The CDR3 DNA is TGCAGTGCTAGAGGTCTAGCGGGCCGTGATACGCAGTATTTT.

In its sample, this clonotype was seen many times. The V and J genes are TRBV6-5 and TRBJ1-5; D might be TRBD1 (5 bases). CDR3 length equals 16 residues. V was clipped by 0 bases and J by 7 bases, with 16 bases between them. Germline V CDR1 and CDR2: MNHEY, SVGAGI. Here the CDR3 DNA reads TGTGCCAGCAGTTACTCGTGGGCCGGGGGGGACCAGCCCCAGCATTTT. The encoded protein is CASSYSWAGGDQPQHF.

The rearrangement joins TRBV7-9 to TRBJ2-5, with D uncertain. The V end was cut by 5 bases, the J end by 0 bases, with 1 base between. Germline loops: CDR1 SEHNR, CDR2 FQNEAQ (reference sequence). CDR3 size: 11 residues. CDR3 bases: TGTGCCAGCAGCCACCAAGAGACCCAGTACTTC. Amino acids: CASSHQETQYF.

The gene calls are TRBV9 and TRBJ1-1; D ambiguous. The CDR3 runs to 17 residues. Trimming cost V 0 bases and J 3 bases, with 18 bases left between them. Germline CDR1 and CDR2: SGDLS and YYNGEE. The CDR3, as DNA: TGTGCCAGCAGCGTAGAAGTAGGCGAGGCCGAGGACACTGAAGCTTTCTTT. Translation: CASSVEVGEAEDTEAFF. Full variable domain (rest looked up from reference TRBV9 and TRBJ1-1): DSGVTQTPKHLITATGQRVTLRCSPRSGDLSVYWYQQSLDQGLQFLIQYYNGEERAKGNILERFSAQQFPDLHSELNLSSLELGDSALYFCASSVEVGEAEDTEAFFGQGTRLTVV.

J is TRBJ1-1 and V is TRBV11-2; TRBD1 aligns across 10 bases. This CDR3 is 16 amino acids long. The germline gives CDR1 SGHAT, CDR2 FQNNGV. Trimming removed 2 bases from V and 0 bases from J; junction bases left unmatched: 3. CDR3 protein: CASSLRTGGLNTEAFF. The DNA of the CDR3 is TGTGCCAGCAGCTTAAGGACAGGGGGACTGAACACTGAAGCTTTCTTT.

The V gene is TRBV5-1, the J gene TRBJ2-7; possible D gene TRBD2, 5 bases. This CDR3 is built from 14 residues. The germline V gene encodes CDR1 SGHRS and CDR2 YFSETQ. V was pared by 0 bases and J by 1 base, with 8 bases between. The CDR3 bases are TGCGCCAGCAGCTTGGCCGGGATGTCCTACGAGCAGTACTTC. The encoded protein is CASSLAGMSYEQYF.

CDR3 coding DNA: TGTGCCAGCAGTTTTCACAGGGCGGATGGCTACACCTTC. It is translated as CASSFHRADGYTF. V usage is TRBV28 and J usage is TRBJ1-2; weak D call: TRBD1 (6 bases). The germline V and J ends were trimmed by 3 bases and 6 bases, with 11 bases remaining between them. Germline V gives CDR1 MDHEN, CDR2 SYDVKM. CDR3 length: 13 residues.

This clonotype was observed at least ten times. The rearrangement joins TRBV2 to TRBJ2-3, with D perhaps TRBD2 (6 bases). Germline-derived CDR1 and CDR2 are SNHLY and FYNNEI. This CDR3 has 13 residues. V shed 2 bases and J shed 4 bases, with 7 bases lying between them. The CDR3 DNA is TGTGCCAGCAGTGAATGGGAGGCAGATACGCAGTATTTT. Translation: CASSEWEADTQYF. The entire variable domain, with the rest obtained from reference TRBV2 and TRBJ2-3, is as follows: EPEVTQTPSHQVTQMGQEVILRCVPISNHLYFYWYRQILGQKVEFLVSFYNNEISEKSEIFDDQFSVERPDGSNFTLKIRSTKLEDSAMYFCASSEWEADTQYFGPGTRLTVL.

This chain joins TRBV5-1 and TRBJ1-1; D is uncertain. V lost 2 bases to trimming and J lost 0 bases, with 8 bases between them. This CDR3 region has 14 residues. The V gene's germline CDR1 is SGHRS and CDR2 YFSETQ. DNA of the CDR3: TGCGCCAGCAGCTTCACAGTCATGAACACTGAAGCTTTCTTT. It specifies CASSFTVMNTEAFF.

The chain is built from TRBV6-1 and TRBJ1-5, with D hard to call. The germline gives CDR1 MNHNS, CDR2 SASEGT. Trimming cost V 4 bases and J 7 bases, with 11 bases left between them. CDR3 length: 13 amino acids. The CDR3 sequence: CASSAGVGQPQHF. The CDR3 nucleotides are TGTGCCAGCAGTGCTGGGGTAGGGCAGCCCCAGCATTTT.